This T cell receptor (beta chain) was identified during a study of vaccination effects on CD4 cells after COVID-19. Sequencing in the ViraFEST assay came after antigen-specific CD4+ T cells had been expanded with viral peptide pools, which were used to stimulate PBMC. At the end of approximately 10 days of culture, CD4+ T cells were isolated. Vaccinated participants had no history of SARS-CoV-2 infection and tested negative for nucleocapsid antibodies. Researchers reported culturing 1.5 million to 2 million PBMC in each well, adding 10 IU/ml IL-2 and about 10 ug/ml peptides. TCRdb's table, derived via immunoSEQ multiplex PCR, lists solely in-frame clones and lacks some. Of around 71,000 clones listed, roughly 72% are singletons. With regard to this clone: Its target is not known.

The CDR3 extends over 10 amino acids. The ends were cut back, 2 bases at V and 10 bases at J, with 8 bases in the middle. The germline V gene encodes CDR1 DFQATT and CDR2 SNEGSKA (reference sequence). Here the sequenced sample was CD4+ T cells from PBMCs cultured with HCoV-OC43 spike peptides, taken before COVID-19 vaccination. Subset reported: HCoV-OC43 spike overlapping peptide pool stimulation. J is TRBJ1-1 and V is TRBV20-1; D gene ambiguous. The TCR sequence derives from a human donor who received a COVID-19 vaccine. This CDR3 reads CSARNSGAFF. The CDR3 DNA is TGCAGTGCTAGAAACTCGGGAGCTTTCTTT.